The next 21 T cell receptor beta chains were all read from a single sample in a study of blood T cells in healthy people across ages. Using a J-beta primer mix together with a sample-barcoded 5' primer, a second PCR was run for roughly 7 to 12 cycles. Using its own MiXCR run on the 5' RACE reads, TCRdb lists one record per CDR3 protein. The table has 1.5 million to 2 million distinct CDR3 sequences, 28% seen once. The sample was blood. Every receptor here comes from a woman in her thirties in good health.

This clonotype was picked up many times. The chain combines TRBV20-1 with TRBJ1-2; D is undetermined. V dropped 0 bases and J dropped 4 bases, with 3 bases sitting between them. The CDR3 length is 11 residues. Germline V gene lookup returns CDR1 DFQATT and CDR2 SNEGSKA (reference sequence). Here the CDR3 reads CSARDRYGYTF. CDR3 DNA: TGCAGTGCTAGAGATCGCTATGGCTACACCTTC.

This clonotype was recorded a few times. Here the CDR3 reads CASSPGQTKAFF. The CDR3 region has the DNA TGTGCCAGCAGCCCAGGACAGACAAAAGCTTTCTTT. The chain recombines TRBV7-9 with TRBJ1-1; D possibly corresponds to TRBD1 (6 bases). Germline V CDR1 and CDR2: SEHNR, FQNEAQ (reference sequence). CDR3 length: 12 amino acids. The V end was cut by 5 bases, the J end by 9 bases, with 13 bases between.

The CDR3 is CASSNRDKVDEQYF. The CDR3 DNA is TGTGCCAGTAGCAACCGGGACAAGGTCGACGAGCAGTACTTC. The chain is built from TRBV19 and TRBJ2-5; the D gene is possibly TRBD1 (6 bases). TRBJ2-7 explains the end of the DNA better; the J call may be wrong. The CDR3 length is 14 residues. Germline values: CDR1 LNHDA, CDR2 SQIVND (reference sequence).

The chain has TRBV5-1 and TRBJ2-3; no reliable D call. This CDR3 contains 16 residues. Trimming took 5 bases from V and 4 from J, leaving 20 bases between them. Germline V gene data show CDR1 as SGHRS and CDR2 as YFSETQ. This CDR3 is CASRSRLSSGADTQYF. The DNA of the CDR3 is TGCGCCAGCAGATCGAGACTGTCCTCGGGTGCAGATACGCAGTATTTT.

The V gene is TRBV7-3, the J gene TRBJ2-3; D is perhaps TRBD1 (6 bases). CDR3 size: 17 residues. V lost 5 bases to trimming and J lost 1 base, with 19 bases between them. Germline V gene sequence: CDR1 SGHTA, CDR2 FQGTGA. CDR3: CASSPTGGGLRTDTQYF. CDR3 nucleotides: TGTGCCAGCAGCCCGACGGGTGGGGGCCTTCGCACAGATACGCAGTATTTT.

This chain uses TRBV5-1 with TRBJ2-3; 9 bases are a match to TRBD2. Germline CDR1 reads SGHRS; CDR2 reads YFSETQ. V lost 1 base to trimming and J lost 6 bases; unmatched junction nucleotides: 15. This CDR3 region has 18 residues. The CDR3 spells CASSLRLSSSGRPDTQYF. In DNA form, the CDR3 reads TGCGCCAGCAGCTTGCGTCTAAGCAGTAGCGGGAGACCGGATACGCAGTATTTT. The full variable domain, its missing parts supplied by reference TRBV5-1 and TRBJ2-3, is KAGVTQTPRYLIKTRGQQVTLSCSPISGHRSVSWYQQTPGQGLQFLFEYFSETQRNKGNFPGRFSGRQFSNSRSEMNVSTLELGDSALYLCASSLRLSSSGRPDTQYFGPGTRLTVL.

The chain recombines TRBV11-1 with TRBJ1-1, with 8 nucleotides matching TRBD1. V shed 3 bases, J shed 2 bases, and the junction held 5 bases outside the gene matches. Germline V gives CDR1 SGHAT, CDR2 FQDESV (reference sequence). The CDR3 loop spans 15 amino acids. CDR3 sequence: CASSFRTGINTEAFF. The CDR3 DNA reads TGTGCCAGCAGCTTCCGGACAGGGATCAACACTGAAGCTTTCTTT.

There are many counts of this clonotype. CDR3 in amino acids: CSARDGTGVGNEQFF. CDR3 DNA sequence: TGCAGTGCTAGAGATGGGACAGGGGTTGGCAATGAGCAGTTCTTC. This rearrangement joins TRBV20-1 to TRBJ2-1; 10 bases are a match to TRBD1. Germline V CDR1 and CDR2: DFQATT, SNEGSKA (reference sequence). J was trimmed by 6 bases and V by 0 bases; bases with no gene match: 5. The CDR3 is 15 amino acids.

As regards this clonotype: A clone one base away is much larger, so this may be a read error. V and J are TRBV11-2 and TRBJ2-5; the D is unclear. The assigned J gene may be wrong: the sequence end matches TRBJ2-7 better. CDR1 and CDR2 from the germline V gene are SGHAT and FQNNGV. The CDR3 runs 13 residues. The chain's CDR3 is CASTGLRSCEQYF. The CDR3 bases are TGTGCCAGCACGGGCCTTAGGTCCTGCGAGCAGTACTTC.

This chain joins TRBV27 and TRBJ2-7; D unclear. CDR1 is MNHEY, CDR2 SMNVEV, per germline (reference sequence). The V and J ends lost 5 bases and 5 bases respectively, with 13 bases between them. CDR3 length: 13 residues. The CDR3 DNA is TGTGCCAGCAGTAGAAGGGCCCCCGACGAGCAGTACTTC. Its protein product is CASSRRAPDEQYF.

The sample holds a few counts of this clonotype. The V gene is TRBV27, the J gene TRBJ1-6, with D possibly matching TRBD1 (5 bases). V lost 0 bases and J lost 10, with 13 bases in between. The CDR3 extends over 15 amino acids. CDR1 MNHEY and CDR2 SMNVEV come from the germline V gene (reference sequence). The CDR3 loop reads CASSLSLQGVSPLHF. CDR3 coding DNA: TGTGCCAGCAGTTTATCGCTTCAGGGTGTGTCACCCCTCCACTTT.

The rearrangement links TRBV7-2 to TRBJ2-1, with D perhaps being TRBD1 or TRBD2 (5 bases each). From germline, CDR1 is SGHTA and CDR2 FQGNSA. The CDR3 is made up of 12 amino acids. Trimming took 5 bases from V and 12 from J, leaving 14 bases between them. The CDR3 protein is CASSGSGLGQFF. CDR3 DNA: TGTGCCAGCAGCGGATCGGGGCTAGGGCAGTTCTTC.

The chain couples TRBV12-3 or TRBV12-4 to TRBJ1-2; D remains unclear. CDR3 length: 13 residues. V was shortened by 0 bases and J by 7 bases, with 9 bases between the two germline ends. CDR3 amino acids: CASSLALNIGYTF. The CDR3, as DNA: TGTGCCAGCAGTTTAGCCCTCAACATTGGCTACACCTTC.

In its sample, this clonotype was seen a few times. The chain has TRBV7-9 and TRBJ1-4, with 9 bases that match TRBD1. Germline V CDR1 and CDR2: SEHNR, FQNEAQ (reference sequence). CDR3 length: 16 amino acids. J was trimmed by 5 bases and V by 8 bases; bases with no gene match: 12. In DNA form, the CDR3 reads TGTGCCAGCGCGCCGGGACAGGGATTAAGGAATGAAAAACTGTTTTTT. Encoded protein: CASAPGQGLRNEKLFF.

There are many counts of this clonotype. The chain combines TRBV20-1 with TRBJ2-1; 14 bases are a match to TRBD2. Losses at the gene ends were 4 bases for V and 7 bases for J; bases not matched to a gene: 3. Germline-derived CDR1 and CDR2 are DFQATT and SNEGSKA (reference sequence). CDR3 length: 14 residues. CDR3 DNA: TGCAGTGCTACGACTAGCGGGAGGGGTAATGAGCAGTTCTTC. It specifies CSATTSGRGNEQFF.

This clonotype was seen a single time. The CDR3 reads CASSPFIGLAQDTQYF. The CDR3 DNA is TGCGCCAGCAGCCCCTTCATTGGACTAGCCCAAGATACGCAGTATTTT. The chain has TRBV4-1 and TRBJ2-3, with 8 bases lining up with TRBD2. After removal of 4 bases from V and 5 bases from J, the junction contained 11 bases not matched to a gene. CDR1 is MGHRA and CDR2 is YSYEKL in the germline V gene. CDR3 length equals 16 residues.

This clonotype was counted at least ten times. The rearrangement uses TRBV24-1 and TRBJ2-7, with a possible D match to TRBD2 (6 bases). The J call is uncertain, as TRBJ2-5 better fits the DNA end. The CDR3 has 13 residues. The V gene's germline CDR1 is KGHDR and CDR2 SFDVKD. The CDR3 sequence: CATSDSTRQTQYF. DNA for the CDR3: TGTGCCACCAGTGACTCGACTAGACAGACCCAGTACTTC.

V gene TRBV15 combines with J gene TRBJ1-1; D gene unclear. CDR1 and CDR2 from the germline V gene are LNHNV and YYDKDF (reference sequence). The CDR3 extends over 15 amino acids. The ends were cut back, 4 bases at V and 1 base at J, with 13 bases in the middle. For the CDR3, the DNA is TGTGCCACCAGCACACCCTGGAAGGGGAACACTGAAGCTTTCTTT. Residues: CATSTPWKGNTEAFF.

This chain connects TRBV29-1 to TRBJ1-1; D uncertain. The V gene's germline CDR1 is SQVTM and CDR2 ANQGSEA. The CDR3 spans 11 residues. Trimming cost V 6 bases and J 1 base, with 6 bases left between them. The CDR3 loop reads CSVVSNTEAFF. Written as DNA, the CDR3 is TGCAGCGTCGTGTCGAACACTGAAGCTTTCTTT.

This chain links TRBV5-5 with TRBJ2-3; TRBD2 matches 11 bases. The CDR3 has 16 residues. The germline V gene encodes CDR1 SGHKS and CDR2 YYEKEE (reference sequence). J gave up 10 bases and V 0 bases, and 10 bases lay outside the gene matches. CDR3 coding DNA: TGTGCCAGCAGCTTGGTAGGGACTAGCGGACCTAGCTCGCAGTATTTT. Protein: CASSLVGTSGPSSQYF.

The chain carries TRBV20-1 and TRBJ2-4; no definite D call. In germline, CDR1 is DFQATT, CDR2 SNEGSKA (reference sequence). The V gene lost 1 base and the J gene lost 13 bases, with 23 bases spanning the gap. The CDR3 has 15 residues. CDR3 bases: TGCAGTGCTAGAGGGGAATCTCTTCTAGGCAATGAGCAGTACTTC. Amino acid sequence: CSARGESLLGNEQYF.